The sequence of this T cell receptor beta chain was determined in a study of blood T cell repertoires in COVID-19. Study-wide background: Acute and convalescent COVID-19 specimens originated in the United States, Italy and Spain. From T cells, B-cell-depleted T cells, or PBMCs came the material, which was cDNA or gDNA.

Looked up from germline, CDR1 is MDHEN and CDR2 is SYDVKM. CDR3 length equals 14 residues. V lost 6 bases to trimming and J lost 4 bases; unmatched junction nucleotides: 4. Methods used by the authors: Using reference gene primer amplification, nucleated cell counts were estimated. Method: immunoSEQ multiplex PCR; TCRdb's copy keeps in-frame clones and lacks some. That table is the source of V, J and clone size, and D and trimming were worked out from the DNA. The sample lists 80,000 to 95,000 clones, 70% to 90% occurring once. The sequence came from a human donor in a cohort sampled during active COVID-19. The rearrangement links TRBV28 to TRBJ1-2; TRBD1 aligns across 11 bases. The sequenced material came from peripheral blood. The chain's CDR3 is CASSTDRGLYGYTF. CDR3 bases: TGTGCCAGCAGCACGGACAGGGGGCTCTATGGCTACACCTTC.